One and the same sample provided the 17 T cell receptor beta chains below, sequenced in a study of beta chain features in type 1 diabetes. Regarding the study as a whole: Across all four CD4+ subsets, people with type 1 diabetes showed modestly shorter TCRB CDR3s.

These receptors lack a known antigen. Since all of the isolated RNA was reverse transcribed, expressed TCRB transcripts were what got sequenced. The protocol was immunoSEQ multiplex PCR, while the TCRdb copy is restricted to in-frame clones and leaves out a portion. Of around 150,000 clones in the sample, over 9% were seen once. The sequenced sample consisted of central memory CD4+ T cells from blood. The receptor set was obtained from a man between 25 and 39 years old with type 1 diabetes.

This clone was seen a handful of times. Other DNA sequences in the sample encode the same CDR3. This chain uses TRBV7-2 with TRBJ2-3; 7 bases map to TRBD2. J was trimmed by 1 base and V by 1 base; bases with no gene match: 2. The CDR3 totals 15 residues. The V gene's germline CDR1 is SGHTA and CDR2 FQGNSA. This CDR3 reads CASSLGLAGTDTQYF. The CDR3 bases are TGTGCCAGCAGCTTAGGACTAGCCGGCACAGATACGCAGTATTTT.

This clone was counted between two and nine times. The CDR3 reads CASSPMRQGWADTQYF. In DNA form, the CDR3 reads TGTGCCAGCAGTCCCATGCGACAGGGGTGGGCAGATACGCAGTATTTT. This chain links TRBV27 with TRBJ2-3; TRBD1 matches 8 bases. With V trimmed by 5 bases and J by 4 bases, 11 bases remained unmatched. Germline V gene sequence: CDR1 MNHEY, CDR2 SMNVEV (reference sequence). CDR3 length: 16 residues.

The table lists this clone with a few counts. The V call is TRBV27, the J call TRBJ1-5; tentatively, D is TRBD1 (6 bases). The germline gives CDR1 MNHEY, CDR2 SMNVEV (reference sequence). Trimming left V 6 bases short and J 7 bases short, with 22 bases between. This CDR3 comprises 16 residues. CDR3 in amino acids: CASSPHIQGSGQPQHF. The CDR3 DNA is TGTGCCAGCAGCCCACACATACAGGGATCGGGACAGCCCCAGCATTTT.

V and J are TRBV7-3 and TRBJ2-2; 8 bases agree with TRBD2. Trimming at V came to 5 bases and at J to 6 bases, leaving 11 bases not matched to a gene. Germline lookup yields CDR1 SGHTA and CDR2 FQGTGA. The CDR3 is 16 residues long. The CDR3: CASSPLAGGNAGELFF. For the CDR3, the DNA is TGTGCCAGCAGCCCCCTGGCGGGAGGAAATGCCGGGGAGCTGTTTTTT.

This chain uses TRBV6-1 with TRBJ1-1; 9 bases map to TRBD1. The germline gives CDR1 MNHNS, CDR2 SASEGT. Trimming removed 6 bases from V and 4 bases from J; junction bases left unmatched: 6. This CDR3 comprises 14 residues. This CDR3 is CASRNTGGGTEAFF. The CDR3 DNA follows: TGTGCCAGCAGAAATACAGGGGGCGGCACTGAAGCTTTCTTT.

This clone was observed a handful of times. This sequence joins TRBV4-2 and TRBJ2-7, with D maybe TRBD2 (6 bases). Germline loops: CDR1 LGHNA, CDR2 YNFKEQ. The V and J ends lost 2 bases and 6 bases respectively, with 11 bases between them. The CDR3 is 13 residues long. CDR3 sequence reads: CASSQPSGVEQYF. DNA of the CDR3: TGTGCCAGCAGCCAACCGTCGGGGGTCGAGCAGTACTTC.

In this sample, this clone turned up a few times. CDR3 region: CASGQGNGYTF. The CDR3 DNA is TGCGCCAGCGGGCAGGGGAATGGCTACACCTTC. The chain joins TRBV5-1 to TRBJ1-2, with a weak D call TRBD1 (6 bases). The CDR3 extends over 11 amino acids. CDR1 and CDR2 (germline): SGHRS, YFSETQ. Trimming stripped 7 bases from V and 6 bases from J, with 10 bases between. Full variable domain (missing parts from reference TRBV5-1 and TRBJ1-2): KAGVTQTPRYLIKTRGQQVTLSCSPISGHRSVSWYQQTPGQGLQFLFEYFSETQRNKGNFPGRFSGRQFSNSRSEMNVSTLELGDSALYLCASGQGNGYTFGSGTRLTVV.

This clone was recorded a few times. V usage is TRBV19 and J usage is TRBJ2-1, with 7 nucleotides matching TRBD2. The length of the CDR3 is 16 residues. CDR1 LNHDA and CDR2 SQIVND come from the germline V gene (reference sequence). V lost 6 bases, J lost 4 bases, and 12 bases stayed unmatched. The DNA for the CDR3 is TGTGCCAGTAGCAATCTCGGAGGGAGGGGTTACAATGAGCAGTTCTTC. Protein: CASSNLGGRGYNEQFF.

This clone has just a few counts. This sequence joins TRBV15 and TRBJ2-7; possible D gene TRBD1, 5 bases. CDR1 and CDR2 from the germline V gene are LNHNV and YYDKDF (reference sequence). The CDR3 has 12 amino acids. Trimming left V 1 base short and J 5 bases short, with 6 bases between. The CDR3 spells CATSRVGDEQYF. In DNA, the CDR3 is TGTGCCACCAGCAGAGTAGGGGACGAGCAGTACTTC.

The CDR3 spells CASSSGTSGRATQYF. In DNA, the CDR3 is TGTGCCAGCAGCTCCGGGACTAGCGGGAGGGCTACGCAGTATTTT. V and J are TRBV13 and TRBJ2-3; 16 nucleotides line up with TRBD2. V was pared by 4 bases and J by 8 bases, with 3 bases of the junction left unmatched. Germline lookup yields CDR1 PRHDT and CDR2 FYEKMQ (reference sequence). There are 15 residues in the CDR3.

This clone has a handful of counts. The gene calls are TRBV28 and TRBJ2-1; a possible D gene is TRBD2 (5 bases). Trimming left V 8 bases short and J 12 bases short, with 14 bases between. In germline, CDR1 is MDHEN, CDR2 SYDVKM. This CDR3 has 11 residues. CDR3 nucleotide sequence: TGTGCCAGCGGCGGGCAGGCCAGGCAGTTCTTC. Protein product: CASGGQARQFF. Full variable domain (rest looked up from reference TRBV28 and TRBJ2-1): DVKVTQSSRYLVKRTGEKVFLECVQDMDHENMFWYRQDPGLGLRLIYFSYDVKMKEKGDIPEGYSVSREKKERFSLILESASTNQTSMYLCASGGQARQFFGPGTRLTVL.

This clone was seen only a few times. The genes are TRBV18 and TRBJ2-5; TRBD1 matches at 10 bases. Germline V gene data show CDR1 as KGHSH and CDR2 as LQKENI. V was clipped by 4 bases and J by 3 bases; unmatched bases: 2. This CDR3 is built from 14 residues. The CDR3 DNA is TGTGCCAGCTCACTTGGGACAGGGGAAGAGACCCAGTACTTC. Translation: CASSLGTGEETQYF.

This clone showed up just a few times. J is TRBJ2-3 and V is TRBV18, with 7 bases that match TRBD1. J lost 4 bases, V lost 5 bases, and 6 bases had no gene match. This CDR3 region has 14 residues. The germline gives CDR1 KGHSH, CDR2 LQKENI. CDR3 nucleotide sequence: TGTGCCAGCTCAAACCGAACAGGGGCAGATACGCAGTATTTT. Protein product: CASSNRTGADTQYF.

The rearrangement joins TRBV7-9 to TRBJ1-1; D gene ambiguous. Germline V gene data show CDR1 as SEHNR and CDR2 as FQNEAQ (reference sequence). The V gene lost 5 bases and the J gene lost 0 bases, with 16 bases spanning the gap. This CDR3 is 16 amino acids long. CDR3 sequence reads: CASSPGLSAVNTEAFF. The CDR3 DNA sequence: TGTGCCAGCAGCCCCGGACTCAGCGCTGTGAACACTGAAGCTTTCTTT.

In this sample, this clone turned up a few times. V is TRBV6-5 and J is TRBJ2-4; D may be TRBD1 (6 bases). The germline CDR1 and CDR2 sequences are MNHEY and SVGAGI. Deletions cut 5 bases from V and 3 bases from J, with 14 bases between. There are 15 residues in the CDR3. CDR3 nucleotide sequence: TGTGCCAGCAGTCCGACAGGAGTAAGCAAAAACATTCAGTACTTC. Translated: CASSPTGVSKNIQYF.

J is TRBJ2-3 and V is TRBV28, with TRBD2 matching 7 bases. This CDR3 has 18 residues. CDR1 and CDR2 (germline): MDHEN, SYDVKM. J gave up 7 bases and V 6 bases, and 22 bases lay outside the gene matches. CDR3 loop: CASSSGGLGRRSANTQYF. As DNA, the CDR3 is TGTGCCAGCAGCAGTGGGGGACTCGGGAGGCGCTCTGCTAATACGCAGTATTTT.

The genes are TRBV7-3 and TRBJ1-1; a weak D match, TRBD1 (5 bases). Germline CDR1 and CDR2: SGHTA and FQGTGA. The CDR3 sequence is 13 residues long. The germline V and J ends were trimmed by 3 bases and 10 bases, with 15 bases remaining between them. CDR3 DNA sequence: TGTGCCAGCAGCTTCCGGCAGGGCGAGTCAGCTTTCTTT. As protein: CASSFRQGESAFF.